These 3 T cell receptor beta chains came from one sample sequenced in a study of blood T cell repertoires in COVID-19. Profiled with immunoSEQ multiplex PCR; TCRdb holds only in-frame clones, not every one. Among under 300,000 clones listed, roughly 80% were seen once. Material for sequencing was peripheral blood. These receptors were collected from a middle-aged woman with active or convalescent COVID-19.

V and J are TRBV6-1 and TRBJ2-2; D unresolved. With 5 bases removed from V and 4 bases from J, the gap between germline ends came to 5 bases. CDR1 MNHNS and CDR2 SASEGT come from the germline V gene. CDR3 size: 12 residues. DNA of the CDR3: TGTGCCAGCAGTTTAGCCACCGGGGAGCTGTTTTTT. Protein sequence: CASSLATGELFF.

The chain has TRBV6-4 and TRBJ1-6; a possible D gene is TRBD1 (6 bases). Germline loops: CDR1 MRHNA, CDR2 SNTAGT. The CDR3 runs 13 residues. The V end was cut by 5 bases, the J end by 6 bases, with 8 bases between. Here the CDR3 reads CASSRGGNSPLHF. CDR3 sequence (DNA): TGTGCCAGCAGTAGGGGGGGTAATTCACCCCTCCACTTT.

DNA of the CDR3: TGCGCCAGCAGCTTGGAAGGGGCCGCCAATTCACCCCTCCACTTT. Its translation is CASSLEGAANSPLHF. This chain uses TRBV5-1 with TRBJ1-6, with D possibly TRBD1 on 5 matching bases. Germline lookup yields CDR1 SGHRS and CDR2 YFSETQ. The CDR3 is made up of 15 amino acids. Trimming cost V 0 bases and J 7 bases, with 11 bases left between them.